The T cell receptor beta chain described here comes from a study of neurological immune-mediated disorders. The germline CDR1 and CDR2 sequences are SGHAT and FQNNGV. CDR3 length: 12 residues. V dropped 3 bases and J dropped 4 bases, with 4 bases sitting between them. This clonotype was picked up many times. TCRdb processed the 5' RACE reads anew with MiXCR; each CDR3 protein has one entry. The table shows more than 60,000 distinct CDR3 sequences, with 3.7% occurring only once. The chain combines TRBV11-2 with TRBJ2-1, with D hard to call. The sequencing input was PBMCs. The receptor comes from a woman in her forties or fifties with multiple sclerosis. CDR3 DNA: TGTGCCAGCAGCTTCAAGTACAATGAGCAGTTCTTC. Encoded protein: CASSFKYNEQFF.